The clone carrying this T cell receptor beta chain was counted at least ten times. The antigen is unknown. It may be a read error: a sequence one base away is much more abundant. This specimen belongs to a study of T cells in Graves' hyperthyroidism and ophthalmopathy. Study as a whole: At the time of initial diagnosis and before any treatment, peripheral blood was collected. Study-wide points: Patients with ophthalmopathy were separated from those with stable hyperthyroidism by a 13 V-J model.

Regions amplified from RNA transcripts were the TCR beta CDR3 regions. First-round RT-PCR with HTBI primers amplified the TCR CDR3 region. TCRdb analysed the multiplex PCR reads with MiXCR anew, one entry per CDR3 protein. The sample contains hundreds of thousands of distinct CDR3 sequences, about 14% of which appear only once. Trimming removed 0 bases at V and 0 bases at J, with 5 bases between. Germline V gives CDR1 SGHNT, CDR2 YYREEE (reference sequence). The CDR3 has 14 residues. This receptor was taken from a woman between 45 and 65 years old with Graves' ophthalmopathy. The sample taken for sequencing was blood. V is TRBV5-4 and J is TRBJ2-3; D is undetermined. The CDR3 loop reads CASSLDGSTDTQYF. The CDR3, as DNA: TGTGCCAGCAGCTTGGACGGTAGCACAGATACGCAGTATTTT.